These 8 T cell receptor beta chains originate from one sample sequenced in a study of cytomegalovirus exposure and HLA in healthy donors. The PCR was carried out with 60 Vbeta primers and 13 Jbeta primers. The assay was immunoSEQ multiplex PCR, and TCRdb's table has in-frame clones only and misses some. Among fewer than 200,000 clones listed, around 68% were seen once. The sample taken for sequencing was PBMCs. The source is a woman in her 40s in good health and CMV-seropositive.

Remarks on this clone: At one of its ends the junction is not consistent with the germline gene, which may arise from a read error. The gene calls are TRBV18 and TRBJ1-2; 7 bases line up with TRBD1. This CDR3 has 16 amino acids. Germline values: CDR1 KGHSH, CDR2 LQKENI. CDR3 DNA sequence: TGTGCCAGCTCACACACCGGGACAGATCCTAACTATGGCTACCCCTTC. This codes for CASSHTGTDPNYGYPF.

A few counts support this clone. V and J are TRBV4-3 and TRBJ1-2; no clear D. Between the trimmed V and J ends, which lost 0 bases and 7 bases, there was a span of 9 bases. CDR3 length: 13 residues. Per the germline V gene, CDR1 is LGHNA and CDR2 is YSLEER. The CDR3 bases are TGCGCCAGCAGCCAAGATCCCGGGAGTGGCTACACCTTC. This sequence encodes CASSQDPGSGYTF.

V usage is TRBV27 and J usage is TRBJ1-5; tentative D call: TRBD1 (6 bases). The CDR3 runs to 17 residues. Germline V CDR1 and CDR2: MNHEY, SMNVEV (reference sequence). The V end was cut by 4 bases, the J end by 6 bases, with 22 bases between. CDR3 in amino acids: CASSSRQASTSGQPQHF. The CDR3 DNA reads as TGTGCCAGCAGTTCGAGACAGGCTAGTACCAGTGGTCAGCCCCAGCATTTT.

This clone was picked up a small number of times. The J gene is TRBJ2-1, the V gene TRBV7-3, with TRBD1 matching 8 bases. Trimming removed 0 bases from V and 7 bases from J; junction bases left unmatched: 5. The CDR3 is made up of 15 amino acids. Germline loops: CDR1 SGHTA, CDR2 FQGTGA. CDR3 DNA: TGTGCCAGCAGCTTAACAATGACAGGGGTAAATGAGCAGTTCTTC. It specifies CASSLTMTGVNEQFF.

This clone was observed a few times. V and J are TRBV7-9 and TRBJ2-3; 10 nucleotides line up with TRBD2. Germline-derived CDR1 and CDR2 are SEHNR and FQNEAQ (reference sequence). V trimming: 5 bases; J trimming: 4 bases; junction bases outside the gene matches: 9. This CDR3 comprises 16 residues. The CDR3 DNA sequence: TGTGCCAGCAGCCAGAGCGGGGGGGCGGGGCCAGATACGCAGTATTTT. It translates to CASSQSGGAGPDTQYF.

In regard to this clone: The junction shows a germline mismatch at one end, possibly a read error. This chain joins TRBV6-5 and TRBJ1-2; 7 bases line up with TRBD1. Looked up from germline, CDR1 is MNHEY and CDR2 is SVGAGI. The CDR3 length is 14 residues. The CDR3 sequence: CASSSGQADYGYPF. The CDR3 nucleotides are TGTGCCAGCAGTTCCGGACAGGCCGACTATGGCTACCCCTTC.

V gene TRBV6-5 combines with J gene TRBJ1-1; no firm D call. Trimming cost V 2 bases and J 1 base, with 8 bases left between them. CDR3 size: 14 residues. Germline V CDR1 and CDR2: MNHEY, SVGAGI. DNA of the CDR3: TGTGCCAGCAGTTACGGGCCCGCGAACACTGAAGCTTTCTTT. It is translated as CASSYGPANTEAFF.

This clone was detected only once. This chain joins TRBV19 and TRBJ1-3, with TRBD1 as a possible D gene (5 bases). Germline assignment: CDR1 LNHDA and CDR2 SQIVND (reference sequence). The length of the CDR3 is 16 residues. V lost 7 bases and J lost 2, with 18 bases in between. CDR3 nucleotide sequence: TGTGCCAGTACCCTGGCCCCGGGGGGTACTGGAAACACCATATATTTT. Its translation: CASTLAPGGTGNTIYF.